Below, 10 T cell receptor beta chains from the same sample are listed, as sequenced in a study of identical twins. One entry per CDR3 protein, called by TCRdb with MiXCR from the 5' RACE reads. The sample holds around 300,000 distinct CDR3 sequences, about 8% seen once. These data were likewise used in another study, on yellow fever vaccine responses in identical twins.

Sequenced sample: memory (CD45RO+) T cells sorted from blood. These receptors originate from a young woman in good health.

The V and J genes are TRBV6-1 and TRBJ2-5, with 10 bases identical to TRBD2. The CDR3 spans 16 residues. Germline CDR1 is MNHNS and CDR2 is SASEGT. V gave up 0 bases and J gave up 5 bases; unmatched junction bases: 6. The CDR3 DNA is TGTGCCAGCAGTGAAGCTAGCGGGGGGTCTCTTGAGACCCAGTACTTC. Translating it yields CASSEASGGSLETQYF.

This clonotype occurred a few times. This CDR3 reads CASKESVREGINEQFF. The CDR3 bases are TGTGCCAGCAAAGAGTCGGTGCGCGAAGGTATCAATGAGCAGTTCTTC. The chain joins TRBV28 to TRBJ2-1; unclear D gene. Germline V gene lookup returns CDR1 MDHEN and CDR2 SYDVKM. V was pared by 7 bases and J by 6 bases, with 22 bases between. The CDR3 covers 16 residues. Combining the CDR3 with reference TRBV28 and TRBJ2-1 gives the whole variable domain DVKVTQSSRYLVKRTGEKVFLECVQDMDHENMFWYRQDPGLGLRLIYFSYDVKMKEKGDIPEGYSVSREKKERFSLILESASTNQTSMYLCASKESVREGINEQFFGPGTRLTVL.

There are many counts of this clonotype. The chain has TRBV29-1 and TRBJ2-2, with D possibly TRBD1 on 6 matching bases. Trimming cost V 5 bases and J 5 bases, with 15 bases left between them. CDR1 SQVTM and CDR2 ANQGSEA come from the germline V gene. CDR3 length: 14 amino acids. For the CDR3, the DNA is TGCAGCGTTACCACAGGGCTTGAGACCGGGGAGCTGTTTTTT. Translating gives CSVTTGLETGELFF.

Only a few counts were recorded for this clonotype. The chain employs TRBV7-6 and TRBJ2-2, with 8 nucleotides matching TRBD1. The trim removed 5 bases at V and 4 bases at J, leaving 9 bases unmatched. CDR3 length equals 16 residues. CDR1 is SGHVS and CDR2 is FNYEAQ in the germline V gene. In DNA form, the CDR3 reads TGTGCCAGCAGCCGAGACAGGGGCGGAGGCACCGGGGAGCTGTTTTTT. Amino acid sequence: CASSRDRGGGTGELFF.

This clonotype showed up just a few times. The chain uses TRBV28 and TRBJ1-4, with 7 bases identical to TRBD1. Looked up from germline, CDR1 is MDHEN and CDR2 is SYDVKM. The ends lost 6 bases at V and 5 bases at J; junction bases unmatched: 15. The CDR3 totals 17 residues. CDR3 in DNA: TGTGCCAGCAGCCAAAGGGGGCCCCGGCTTTTAAATGAAAAACTGTTTTTT. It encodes CASSQRGPRLLNEKLFF.

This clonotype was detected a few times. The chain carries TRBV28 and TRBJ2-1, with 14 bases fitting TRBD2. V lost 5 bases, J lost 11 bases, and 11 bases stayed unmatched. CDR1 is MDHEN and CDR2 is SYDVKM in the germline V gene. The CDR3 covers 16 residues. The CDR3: CASSPQPGLAGEKQFF. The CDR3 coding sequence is TGTGCCAGCAGTCCACAACCGGGACTAGCGGGGGAAAAGCAGTTCTTC.

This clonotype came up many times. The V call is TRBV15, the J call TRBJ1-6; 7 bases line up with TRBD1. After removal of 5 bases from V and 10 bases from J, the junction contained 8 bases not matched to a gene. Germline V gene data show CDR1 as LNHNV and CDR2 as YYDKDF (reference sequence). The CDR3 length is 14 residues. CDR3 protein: CATSLEKQGSPLHF. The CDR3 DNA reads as TGTGCCACCAGCCTAGAGAAACAGGGGTCACCCCTCCACTTT.

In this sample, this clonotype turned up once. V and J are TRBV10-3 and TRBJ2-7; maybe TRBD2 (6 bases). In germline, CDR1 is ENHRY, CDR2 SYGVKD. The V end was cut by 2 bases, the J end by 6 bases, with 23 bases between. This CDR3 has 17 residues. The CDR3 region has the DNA TGTGCCATCAGTGAGGGCGGGCCGGGGTCATTGACTAGCGAGCAGTACGTC. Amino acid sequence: CAISEGGPGSLTSEQYV.

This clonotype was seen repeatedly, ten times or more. The CDR3 sequence is CASSEPRASTDTQYF. CDR3 nucleotides: TGTGCCAGCAGTGAACCCCGCGCAAGCACAGATACGCAGTATTTT. The rearrangement joins TRBV2 to TRBJ2-3; D uncertain. The V end was cut by 2 bases, the J end by 0 bases, with 9 bases between. The CDR3 is 15 amino acids. The germline gives CDR1 SNHLY, CDR2 FYNNEI.

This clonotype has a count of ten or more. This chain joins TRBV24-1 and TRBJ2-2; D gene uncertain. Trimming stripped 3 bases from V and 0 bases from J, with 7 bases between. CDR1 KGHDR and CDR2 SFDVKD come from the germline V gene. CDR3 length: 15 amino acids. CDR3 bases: TGTGCCACCAGTGATCCCACAGCGAACACCGGGGAGCTGTTTTTT. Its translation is CATSDPTANTGELFF.